A selection of T cell receptor beta chains follows, all from one sample in a study of blood T cells in healthy people across ages. TCRdb fed the 5' RACE reads into MiXCR, producing one record per CDR3 protein. The repertoire holds hundreds of thousands of distinct CDR3 sequences, with about 53% as singletons. Sample: blood. Receptor source: a man aged 55-75 years in good health. The CDR3 runs from the conserved cysteine through the conserved F or W. Fields, in order: clone size, J gene, D gene, V gene, CDR3 protein, CDR3 DNA. The D gene is left open where the match is weak. Where a row states a size, it is once, few, many or the class of an expanded clone; other rows omit it.

>.|TRBJ2-1|TRBD2|TRBV27
CATRLAGENEQFF
TGTGCCACCCGACTAGCGGGGGAGAATGAGCAGTTCTTC
>.|TRBJ2-1|.|TRBV12-3/TRBV12-4
CASSLWGETQFF
TGTGCCAGCAGTTTGTGGGGGGAGACCCAGTTCTTC
>.|TRBJ1-2|.|TRBV20-1
CSAEWTAGVGGYTF
TGCAGTGCTGAGTGGACGGCTGGCGTTGGAGGCTACACCTTC
>.|TRBJ2-7|TRBD2|TRBV11-2
CASSPGLGLAGGEEQYF
TGTGCCAGCAGCCCGGGCCTGGGACTAGCGGGGGGGGAAGAGCAGTACTTC
>.|TRBJ2-1|.|TRBV29-1
CSVEGAPGYNGQFF
TGCAGCGTTGAAGGTGCCCCAGGCTACAATGGGCAGTTCTTC
>.|TRBJ1-6|.|TRBV10-2
CATQGRSYNSPLHF
TGCGCCACCCAGGGTCGCTCCTATAATTCACCCCTCCACTTT
>.|TRBJ2-5|TRBD1|TRBV24-1
CATAQGDRETQYF
TGTGCCACCGCTCAGGGGGATCGGGAGACCCAGTACTTC
>few|TRBJ1-2|.|TRBV15
CATSRDRAHYGYTF
TGTGCCACCAGCAGAGACCGGGCGCACTATGGCTACACCTTC
>few|TRBJ2-6|.|TRBV4-1
CASSTGAKSGANVLTF
TGCGCCAGCAGCACGGGGGCAAAGTCTGGGGCCAACGTCCTGACTTTC
>many|TRBJ2-3|.|TRBV29-1
CSDRGFGTDTQYF
TGCAGTGATAGGGGTTTTGGGACAGATACGCAGTATTTT
>few|TRBJ1-1|.|TRBV4-1
CASSPQGARGYTEAFF
TGCGCCAGCAGCCCGCAAGGGGCCAGGGGATACACTGAAGCTTTCTTT
>.|TRBJ2-1|.|TRBV9
CASSAQGGAGVIGEQFF
TGTGCCAGCAGCGCCCAGGGGGGTGCGGGGGTCATAGGTGAGCAGTTCTTC
>.|TRBJ2-5|TRBD1|TRBV20-1
CSGYRGQQETQYF
TGCAGTGGATACAGGGGGCAACAAGAGACCCAGTACTTC
>few|TRBJ2-1|.|TRBV5-1
CASSLAASEYNEQFF
TGCGCCAGCAGCTTGGCTGCTAGCGAGTACAATGAGCAGTTCTTC
>.|TRBJ2-5|.|TRBV7-9
CASKRPTGRGDEETQYF
TGTGCCAGCAAGCGACCAACCGGCAGGGGGGATGAAGAGACCCAGTACTTC
>.|TRBJ2-5|.|TRBV14
CASSQGGGYQETQYF
TGTGCCAGCAGCCAAGGGGGGGGCTACCAAGAGACCCAGTACTTC
>few|TRBJ2-6|.|TRBV5-1
CASSSNSGANVLTF
TGCGCCAGCAGCTCCAACTCTGGGGCCAACGTCCTGACTTTC
>.|TRBJ1-5|.|TRBV18
CASSTGNSNQPQHF
TGTGCCAGCTCAACCGGAAATAGCAATCAGCCCCAGCATTTT
>.|TRBJ2-5|.|TRBV7-2
CASSPAPGQQETQYF
TGTGCCAGCAGCCCTGCTCCGGGACAACAAGAGACCCAGTACTTC
>.|TRBJ1-2|TRBD1|TRBV28
CASTPAGGQTYGYTF
TGTGCCAGCACCCCTGCCGGGGGACAGACCTATGGCTACACCTTC
>.|TRBJ2-1|TRBD2|TRBV11-1
CASSHRGTSGGPTNYYNGQFF
TGTGCCAGCAGCCACCGAGGGACTAGCGGGGGCCCGACAAACTACTACAATGGGCAGTTCTTC
>once|TRBJ1-1|TRBD1|TRBV5-1
CASSQGTGGAFF
TGCGCCAGCAGCCAAGGGACAGGAGGGGCTTTCTTT
>few|TRBJ2-7|TRBD2|TRBV28
CASSPAGAGGSYEQYF
TGTGCCAGCAGCCCCGCAGGAGCGGGGGGGTCCTACGAGCAGTACTTC
>.|TRBJ2-5|.|TRBV18
CASSLGPEQETQYF
TGTGCCAGCTCACTCGGACCCGAGCAAGAGACCCAGTACTTC
>.|TRBJ2-5|.|TRBV20-1
CSASPDGRRETQYF
TGCAGTGCTAGTCCGGACGGGCGGCGGGAGACCCAGTACTTC
>.|TRBJ2-3|TRBD2|TRBV3-1
CASSQRTGTSGDTQYF
TGTGCCAGCAGCCAAAGGACCGGGACTAGCGGGGATACGCAGTATTTT
>.|TRBJ2-3|.|TRBV6-5
CASRPPGYTDTQYF
TGTGCCAGCAGACCACCGGGTTACACAGATACGCAGTATTTT
>few|TRBJ2-5|TRBD2|TRBV4-1
CASSQEGTSGRETQYF
TGCGCCAGCAGCCAAGAAGGGACTAGCGGTAGGGAGACCCAGTACTTC
>.|TRBJ2-3|TRBD2|TRBV7-2
CASSLEGLAGYTQYF
TGTGCCAGCAGCTTAGAGGGACTAGCGGGTTATACGCAGTATTTT
>few|TRBJ2-5|.|TRBV4-2
CASSSGLVQETQYF
TGTGCCAGCAGCTCCGGACTGGTCCAAGAGACCCAGTACTTC
>few|TRBJ1-6|.|TRBV20-1
CSARSGYNSPLHF
TGCAGTGCTAGATCTGGGTATAATTCACCCCTCCACTTT
>few|TRBJ2-5|.|TRBV6-2/TRBV6-3
CASSRHREGETQYF
TGTGCCAGCAGTCGACACAGGGAAGGGGAGACCCAGTACTTC
>.|TRBJ1-5|.|TRBV18
CASSQAGRGNQPQHF
TGTGCCAGCTCGCAGGCGGGGAGGGGCAATCAGCCCCAGCATTTT
>.|TRBJ1-5|.|TRBV7-9
CASSLDNGNQPQHF
TGTGCCAGCAGCTTAGATAATGGGAATCAGCCCCAGCATTTT
>many|TRBJ2-6|.|TRBV29-1
CSVEAVGSGANVLTF
TGCAGCGTTGAAGCGGTGGGCTCTGGGGCCAACGTCCTGACTTTC
>few|TRBJ1-2|TRBD1|TRBV10-2
CASSPNFGQGATVGYGYTF
TGCGCCAGCAGTCCCAACTTTGGACAGGGGGCAACAGTTGGCTATGGCTACACCTTC
>.|TRBJ2-3|.|TRBV2
CASSERQGSCTQYF
TGTGCCAGCAGTGAAAGGCAGGGGAGTTGTACGCAGTATTTT
>.|TRBJ1-4|.|TRBV12-3/TRBV12-4
CAAGGGSNEKLFF
TGTGCCGCGGGAGGGGGTTCTAATGAAAAACTGTTTTTT
>few|TRBJ1-2|TRBD1|TRBV3-1
CASSRTGGGYTF
TGTGCCAGCAGCCGGACAGGGGGAGGCTACACCTTC
>.|TRBJ2-4|.|TRBV20-1
CSAKTVAKNIQYF
TGCAGTGCCAAGACAGTAGCCAAAAACATTCAGTACTTC
>.|TRBJ1-6|TRBD1|TRBV27
CASSFGQENSPLHF
TGTGCCAGCAGTTTTGGACAGGAGAATTCACCCCTCCACTTT
>.|TRBJ1-1|TRBD1|TRBV6-2/TRBV6-3
CASSYQDRGNTEAFF
TGTGCCAGCAGTTACCAGGACAGGGGGAACACTGAAGCTTTCTTT
>.|TRBJ2-3|.|TRBV28
CASRPTGTIDTQYF
TGTGCCAGCAGACCTACTGGGACAATAGATACGCAGTATTTT
>.|TRBJ1-1|.|TRBV28
CASSLPFAGDMNTEAFF
TGTGCCAGCAGTTTACCCTTCGCCGGGGACATGAACACTGAAGCTTTCTTT
>.|TRBJ2-2|.|TRBV4-2
CASSQVRDTGELFF
TGTGCCAGCAGCCAAGTCAGGGATACCGGGGAGCTGTTTTTT
>few|TRBJ2-1|.|TRBV20-1
CSARRTVGEQFF
TGCAGTGCCCGCAGGACAGTTGGGGAGCAGTTCTTC
>.|TRBJ2-1|TRBD2|TRBV28
CASRNPGLGNNEQFF
TGTGCCAGCAGAAACCCGGGACTAGGTAACAATGAGCAGTTCTTC
>.|TRBJ1-1|.|TRBV9
CASSVVPANTEAFF
TGTGCAAGCAGCGTAGTTCCAGCCAACACTGAAGCTTTCTTT
>many|TRBJ2-1|TRBD2|TRBV5-1
CASSSGTSGGPYNEQFF
TGCGCCAGCAGCTCGGGGACTAGCGGGGGACCCTACAATGAGCAGTTCTTC
>once|TRBJ2-5|TRBD2|TRBV5-1
CASSIQSGGVETQYF
TGCGCCAGCAGCATCCAGAGCGGGGGGGTGGAGACCCAGTACTTC